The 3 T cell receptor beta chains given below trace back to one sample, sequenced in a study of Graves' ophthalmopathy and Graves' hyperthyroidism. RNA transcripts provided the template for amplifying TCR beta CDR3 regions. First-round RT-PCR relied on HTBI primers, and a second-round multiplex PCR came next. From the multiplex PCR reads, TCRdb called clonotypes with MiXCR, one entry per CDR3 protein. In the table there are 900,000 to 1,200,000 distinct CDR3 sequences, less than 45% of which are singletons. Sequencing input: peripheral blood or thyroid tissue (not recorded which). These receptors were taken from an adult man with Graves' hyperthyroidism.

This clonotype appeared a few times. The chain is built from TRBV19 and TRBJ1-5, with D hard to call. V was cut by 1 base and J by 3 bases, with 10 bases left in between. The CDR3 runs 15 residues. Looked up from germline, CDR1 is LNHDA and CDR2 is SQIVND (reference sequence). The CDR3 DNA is TGTGCCAGTAGTATAGTCCACGTGTCCAATCAGCCCCAGCATTTT. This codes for CASSIVHVSNQPQHF. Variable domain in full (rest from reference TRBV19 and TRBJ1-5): DGGITQSPKYLFRKEGQNVTLSCEQNLNHDAMYWYRQDPGQGLRLIYYSQIVNDFQKGDIAEGYSVSREKKESFPLTVTSAQKNPTAFYLCASSIVHVSNQPQHFGDGTRLSIL.

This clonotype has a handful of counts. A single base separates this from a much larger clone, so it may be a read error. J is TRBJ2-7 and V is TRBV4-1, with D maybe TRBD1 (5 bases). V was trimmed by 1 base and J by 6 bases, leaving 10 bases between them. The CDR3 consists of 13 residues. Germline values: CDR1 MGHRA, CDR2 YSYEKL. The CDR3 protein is CASSQGGYSEQYF. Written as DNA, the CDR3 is TGCGCCAGCAGCCAAGGGGGCTATAGCGAGCAGTACTTC.

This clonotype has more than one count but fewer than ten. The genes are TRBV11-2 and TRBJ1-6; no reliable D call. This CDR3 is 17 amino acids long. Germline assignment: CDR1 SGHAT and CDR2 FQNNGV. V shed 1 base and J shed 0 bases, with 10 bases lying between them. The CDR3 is CASSLGEYGSYNSPLHF. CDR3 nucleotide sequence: TGTGCCAGCAGCTTAGGAGAATATGGCTCCTATAATTCACCCCTCCACTTT.